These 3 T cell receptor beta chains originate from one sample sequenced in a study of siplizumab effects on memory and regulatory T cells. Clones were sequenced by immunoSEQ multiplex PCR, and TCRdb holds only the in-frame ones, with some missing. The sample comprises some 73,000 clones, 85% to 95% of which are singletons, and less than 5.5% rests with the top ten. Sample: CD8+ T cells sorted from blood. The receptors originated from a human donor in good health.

The CDR3 DNA sequence: TGTGCCAGCAGCGCGGGGGGGGCTAGCACAGATACGCAGTATTTT. Encoded protein: CASSAGGASTDTQYF. The chain couples TRBV9 to TRBJ2-3; 8 bases fit TRBD2. The CDR3 contains 15 residues. The germline V gene encodes CDR1 SGDLS and CDR2 YYNGEE. V lost 3 bases and J lost 0; bases outside the gene matches: 3.

CDR3 DNA sequence: TGCAGCGTACCCGGGACAGGTTTCGAGCAGTACTTC. It codes for CSVPGTGFEQYF. V is TRBV29-1 and J is TRBJ2-7; 8 nucleotides line up with TRBD1. Germline CDR1 reads SQVTM; CDR2 reads ANQGSEA. V shed 6 bases and J 6 bases; nucleotides not matched to a gene: 7. The CDR3 length is 12 residues.

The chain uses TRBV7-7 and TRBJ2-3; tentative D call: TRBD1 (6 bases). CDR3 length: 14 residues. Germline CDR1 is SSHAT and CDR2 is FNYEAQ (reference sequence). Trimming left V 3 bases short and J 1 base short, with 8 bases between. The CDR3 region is CASSFSGGTDTQYF. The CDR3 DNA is TGTGCCAGCAGCTTTTCAGGGGGCACAGATACGCAGTATTTT.